What follows describes a single T cell receptor (beta chain). Primers included in the PCR were 60 Vbeta and 13 Jbeta primers. TCRdb's copy holds only in-frame clones and misses some; the assay was immunoSEQ multiplex PCR. The repertoire consists of some 120,000 clones, with about four fifths occurring once and the leading ten covering 1%. The sample originates from a study of cytomegalovirus exposure and HLA in healthy donors. Per germline, CDR1 SNHLY and CDR2 FYNNEI. V dropped 6 bases and J dropped 3; count of bases not matched to a gene: 11. The CDR3 has 16 amino acids. Sequences were obtained from PBMCs. The chain employs TRBV2 and TRBJ2-3, with 8 bases fitting TRBD1. This TCR was recovered from a human donor in good health. In nucleotides, the CDR3 is TGTGCCAGCAGGCTGATAAAGACAGGGGTGACAGATACGCAGTATTTT. Its protein product is CASRLIKTGVTDTQYF.